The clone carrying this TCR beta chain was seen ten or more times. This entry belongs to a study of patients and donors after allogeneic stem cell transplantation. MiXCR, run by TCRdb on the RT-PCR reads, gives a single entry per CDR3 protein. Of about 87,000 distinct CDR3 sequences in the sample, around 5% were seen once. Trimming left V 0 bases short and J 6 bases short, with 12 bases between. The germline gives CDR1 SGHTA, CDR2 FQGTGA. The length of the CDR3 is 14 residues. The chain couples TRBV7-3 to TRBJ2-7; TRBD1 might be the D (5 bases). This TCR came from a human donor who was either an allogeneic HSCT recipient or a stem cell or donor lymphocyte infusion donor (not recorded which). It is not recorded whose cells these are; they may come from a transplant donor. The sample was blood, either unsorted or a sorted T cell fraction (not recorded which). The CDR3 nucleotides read TGTGCCAGCAGCTTAACGTCCAGGGCTGGCGAGCAGTACTTC. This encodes CASSLTSRAGEQYF. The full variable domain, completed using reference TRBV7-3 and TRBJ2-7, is GAGVSQTPSNKVTEKGKYVELRCDPISGHTALYWYRQSLGQGPEFLIYFQGTGAADDSGLPNDRFFAVRPEGSVSTLKIQRTERGDSAVYLCASSLTSRAGEQYFGPGTRLTVT.